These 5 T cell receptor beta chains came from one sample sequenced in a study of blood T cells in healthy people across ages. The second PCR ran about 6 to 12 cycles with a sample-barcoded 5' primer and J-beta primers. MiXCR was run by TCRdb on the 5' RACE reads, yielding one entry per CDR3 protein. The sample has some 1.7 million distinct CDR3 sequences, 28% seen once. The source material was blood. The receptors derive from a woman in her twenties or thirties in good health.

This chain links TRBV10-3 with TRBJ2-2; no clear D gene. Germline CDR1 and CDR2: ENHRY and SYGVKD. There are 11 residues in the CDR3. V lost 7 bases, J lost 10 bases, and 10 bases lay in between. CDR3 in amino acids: CAIKNEQELFF. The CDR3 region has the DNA TGTGCCATCAAGAACGAGCAGGAGCTGTTTTTT.

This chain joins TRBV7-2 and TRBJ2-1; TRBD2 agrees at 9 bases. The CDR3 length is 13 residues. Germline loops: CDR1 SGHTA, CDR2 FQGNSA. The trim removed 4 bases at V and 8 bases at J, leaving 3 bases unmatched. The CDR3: CASSWGLAYEQFF. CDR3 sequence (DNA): TGTGCCAGCAGCTGGGGACTAGCCTATGAGCAGTTCTTC.

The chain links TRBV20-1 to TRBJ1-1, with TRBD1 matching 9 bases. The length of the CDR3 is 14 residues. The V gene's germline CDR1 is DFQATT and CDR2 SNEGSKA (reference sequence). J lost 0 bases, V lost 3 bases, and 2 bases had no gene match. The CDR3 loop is CSARGQGMNTEAFF. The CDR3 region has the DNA TGCAGTGCTAGGGGACAGGGAATGAACACTGAAGCTTTCTTT.

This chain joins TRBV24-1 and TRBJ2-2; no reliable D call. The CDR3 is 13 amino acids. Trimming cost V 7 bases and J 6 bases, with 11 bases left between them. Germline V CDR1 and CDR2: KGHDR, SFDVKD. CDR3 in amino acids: CATSWGTSGELFF. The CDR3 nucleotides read TGTGCCACCAGCTGGGGAACCTCCGGGGAGCTGTTTTTT.

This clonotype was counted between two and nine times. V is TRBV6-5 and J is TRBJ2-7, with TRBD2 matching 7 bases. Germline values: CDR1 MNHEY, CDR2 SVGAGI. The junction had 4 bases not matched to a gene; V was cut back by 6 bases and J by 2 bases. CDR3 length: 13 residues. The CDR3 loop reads CASSVSGAYEQYF. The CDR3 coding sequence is TGTGCCAGCAGCGTGAGCGGGGCCTACGAGCAGTACTTC.